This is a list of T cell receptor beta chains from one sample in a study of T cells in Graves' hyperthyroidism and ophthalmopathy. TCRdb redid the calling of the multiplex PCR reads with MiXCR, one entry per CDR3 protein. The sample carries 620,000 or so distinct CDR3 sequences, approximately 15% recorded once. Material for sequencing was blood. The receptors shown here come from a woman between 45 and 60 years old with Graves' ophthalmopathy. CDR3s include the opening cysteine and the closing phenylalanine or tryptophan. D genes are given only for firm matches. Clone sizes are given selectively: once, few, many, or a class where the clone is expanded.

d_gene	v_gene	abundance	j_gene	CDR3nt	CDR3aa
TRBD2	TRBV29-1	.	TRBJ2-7	TGCAGCGTTGCGGGGACTAGCGGGAGTCGCGACGAGCAGTACTTC	CSVAGTSGSRDEQYF
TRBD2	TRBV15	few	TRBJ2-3	TGTGCCACCAGGGGGCGGGAGGGCGCAGATACGCAGTATTTT	CATRGREGADTQYF
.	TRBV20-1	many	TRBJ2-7	TGCAGTGCTAGTTTCAGCGGCAAGTCCTACGAGCAGTACTTC	CSASFSGKSYEQYF
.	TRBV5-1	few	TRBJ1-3	TGCGCCAGCAGCTTGTATCCCTCCGGAAACACCATATATTTT	CASSLYPSGNTIYF
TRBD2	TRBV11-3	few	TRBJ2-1	TGTGCCAGCAGCTTAAAGGGGACTAGTAATCTCTACAATGAGCAGTTCTTC	CASSLKGTSNLYNEQFF
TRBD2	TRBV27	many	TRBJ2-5	TGTGCCAGCAGACCCCGTACTAGCGGTCATAAAGAGACCCAGTACTTC	CASRPRTSGHKETQYF
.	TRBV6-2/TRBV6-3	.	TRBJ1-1	TGTGCCAGCAGCCACCAGGTTACTGAAGCTTTCTTT	CASSHQVTEAFF
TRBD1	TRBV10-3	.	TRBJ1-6	TGTGCCACCCGTTCGACAGGGAATTCACCCCTCCACTTT	CATRSTGNSPLHF
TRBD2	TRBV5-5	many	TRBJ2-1	TGTGCCAGCAGCTTGGTGGGACTACAGACCTACAATGAGCAGTTCTTC	CASSLVGLQTYNEQFF
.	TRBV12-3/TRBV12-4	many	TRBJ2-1	TGTGCCAGCAGTCCAACAGGGCTGACCTACAATGAGCAGTTCTTC	CASSPTGLTYNEQFF
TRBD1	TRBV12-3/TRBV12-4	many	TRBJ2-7	TGTGCCAGCAGTTGGGGACAGTCCGAGCAGTACTTC	CASSWGQSEQYF
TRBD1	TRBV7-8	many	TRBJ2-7	TGTGCCAGCAGCTTAGGGGACAGGGTTCGGTACGAGCAGTACTTC	CASSLGDRVRYEQYF
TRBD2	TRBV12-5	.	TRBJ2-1	TGTGCTAGTGGTTTGGTACTAGCGGGAGGGACCTCGGATGAGCAGTTCTTC	CASGLVLAGGTSDEQFF
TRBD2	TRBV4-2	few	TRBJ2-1	TGTGCCAGCAGCCAACTGGCGGGAGGCGTCTCCTACAATGAGCAGTTCTTC	CASSQLAGGVSYNEQFF
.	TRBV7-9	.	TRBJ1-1	TGTGCCAGCACCCCAGATTTCAACACTGAAGCTTTCTTT	CASTPDFNTEAFF
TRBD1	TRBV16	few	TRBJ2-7	TGTGCCAGCAGCCAATCGCGACAGGGGGCTTACGAGCAGTACTTC	CASSQSRQGAYEQYF
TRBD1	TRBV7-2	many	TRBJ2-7	TGTGCCAGCAACACACCGGGACAGGGCTCGAGGGAGCAGTACTTC	CASNTPGQGSREQYF
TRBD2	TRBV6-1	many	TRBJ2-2	TGTGCCAGCAGGGACCCTGGGACTAGCGGGTCGAACACCGGGGAGCTGTTTTTT	CASRDPGTSGSNTGELFF
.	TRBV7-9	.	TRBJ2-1	TGTGCCAGCAGCTTGCTTGCGAGAACTTACAATGAGCAGTTCTTC	CASSLLARTYNEQFF
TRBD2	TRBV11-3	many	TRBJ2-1	TGTGCCAGCAGCTTGTTTACTAGCGGGAGTCACAATGAGCAGTTCTTC	CASSLFTSGSHNEQFF
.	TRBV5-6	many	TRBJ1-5	TGTGCCAGCAGCTTGTTAGGCAGGGCCGATCAGCCCCAGCATTTT	CASSLLGRADQPQHF
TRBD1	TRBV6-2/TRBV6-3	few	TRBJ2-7	TGTGCCAGCGACGGTCGGACAGGCGAGCAGTACTTC	CASDGRTGEQYF
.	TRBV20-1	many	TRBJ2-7	TGCAGTGCTAAAGAACGACTTTACCCAGGGGAAAAAACCTACGAGCAGTACTTC	CSAKERLYPGEKTYEQYF
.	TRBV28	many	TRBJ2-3	TGTGCCAGCACATCCTTGGGGGGTCCAGATACGCAGTATTTT	CASTSLGGPDTQYF
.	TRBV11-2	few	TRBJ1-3	TGTGCCAGCAGGGGGGTGTCTGGAAACACCATATATTTT	CASRGVSGNTIYF
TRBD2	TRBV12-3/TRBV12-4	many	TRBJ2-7	TGTGCCAGCAGTTTGAGTATTAGCGGGTCCTACGAGCAGTACTTC	CASSLSISGSYEQYF
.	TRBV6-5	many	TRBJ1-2	TGTGCCAGCAGTTATAGGGACTTGGGCTATGGCTACACCTTC	CASSYRDLGYGYTF
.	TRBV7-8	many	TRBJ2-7	TGTGCCAGCAGGACAGACTCCTACGAGCAGTACTTC	CASRTDSYEQYF
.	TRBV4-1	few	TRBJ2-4	TGCGCCAGCAGTCGATTTACTCAGGGGCAAAACATTCAGTACTTC	CASSRFTQGQNIQYF
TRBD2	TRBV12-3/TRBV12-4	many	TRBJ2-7	TGTGCCAGCACCCTTAGCGGGTCAAGCTCCTACGAGCAGTACTTC	CASTLSGSSSYEQYF
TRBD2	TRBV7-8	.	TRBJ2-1	TGTGCCAGCAGCCCGGGGGTAGCGGGCGGCCGGTACAATGAGCAGTTCTTC	CASSPGVAGGRYNEQFF
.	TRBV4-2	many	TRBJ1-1	TGTGCCAGCAGTCAGACCGGTTGGGGTGACAACACTGAAGCTTTCTTT	CASSQTGWGDNTEAFF
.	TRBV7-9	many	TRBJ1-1	TGTGCCAGCAGCTTCTCTACAGTGAACACTGAAGCTTTCTTT	CASSFSTVNTEAFF
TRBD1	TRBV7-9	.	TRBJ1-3	TGTGCCTCAGGGGGGACAGGGGTAGCTTCGACTGGAAACACCATATATTTT	CASGGTGVASTGNTIYF
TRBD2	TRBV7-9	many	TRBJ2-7	TGTGCCAGCAGCTCCGGACTAGTTAACTACGAGCAGTACTTC	CASSSGLVNYEQYF
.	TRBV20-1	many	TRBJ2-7	TGCAGTGCTAGAGCGGCGGCCTCCTACGAGCAGTACTTC	CSARAAASYEQYF
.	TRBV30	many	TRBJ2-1	TGTGCCTGGAATAGGAGAGGGGGTAATGAGCAGTTCTTC	CAWNRRGGNEQFF
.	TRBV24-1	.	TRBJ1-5	TGTGCCACCAGTGCTTCTGGGTTCCAGCCCCAGCATTTT	CATSASGFQPQHF
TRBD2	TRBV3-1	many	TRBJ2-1	TGTGCCAGCAGCCAAGGGACAAGGACTAGCGGTTACAATGAGCAGTTCTTC	CASSQGTRTSGYNEQFF
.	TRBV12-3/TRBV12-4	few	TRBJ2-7	TGTGCCAGCAGCCTTACCGGGTTGTACCCGCTTTCTTACGAGCAGTACTTC	CASSLTGLYPLSYEQYF
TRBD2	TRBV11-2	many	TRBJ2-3	TGTGCCAGCAGCTTAGTTTCGGCGGGGGGGGGGACAGATACGCAGTATTTT	CASSLVSAGGGTDTQYF
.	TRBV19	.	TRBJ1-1	TGTGCCAGTAGTATAGGGGTGGAAGCTTTCTTT	CASSIGVEAFF
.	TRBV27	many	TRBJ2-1	TGTGCCAGCAGTTTTCTGACGGGCAATGAGCAGTTCTTC	CASSFLTGNEQFF
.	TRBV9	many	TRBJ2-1	TGTGCCAGCAGCCCGCGACCCAGGAGCGCCAAGGAGTCTGTCTACAATGAGCAGTTCTTC	CASSPRPRSAKESVYNEQFF
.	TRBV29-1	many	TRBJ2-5	TGCAGCGTTGAAGGGACGGCGGGGGAGACCCAGTACTTC	CSVEGTAGETQYF
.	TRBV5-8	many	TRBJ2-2	TGTGCCAGCAGCTTGGCGTCAGGGCGGACCGGGGAGCTGTTTTTT	CASSLASGRTGELFF
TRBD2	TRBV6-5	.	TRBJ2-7	TGTGCCAGCAGTTACTCGGTCCCCGGACTAGCGGGAGGGCTCGAGCAGTACTTC	CASSYSVPGLAGGLEQYF
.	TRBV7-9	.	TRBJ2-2	TGTGCCAGCAACAGTGCCTCCGCGAACACCGGGAAGCTGTTTTTT	CASNSASANTGKLFF
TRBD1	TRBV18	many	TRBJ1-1	TGTGCCAGCTCACGTGGGACAGAGTTTGAAGCTTTCTTT	CASSRGTEFEAFF
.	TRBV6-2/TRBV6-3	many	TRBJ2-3	TGTGCCAGCAGTTACTTTGGGGGAGAAGATACGCAGTATTTT	CASSYFGGEDTQYF
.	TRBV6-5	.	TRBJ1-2	TGTGCCAGCAGTTACTCAACAGGGTTGTATGGCTACACCTTC	CASSYSTGLYGYTF
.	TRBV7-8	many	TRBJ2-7	TGTGCCAGCAGCTTAGGGCACGCCTCCTACGAGCAGTACTTC	CASSLGHASYEQYF
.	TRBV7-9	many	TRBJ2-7	TGTGCCAGCAGCCACCAATTGACAAAATACGAGCAGTACTTC	CASSHQLTKYEQYF
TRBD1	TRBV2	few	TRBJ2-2	TGTGCCAGCAGTCCCTCCGGGACAGGGGGCCAGTTGCTGTTTTTT	CASSPSGTGGQLLFF
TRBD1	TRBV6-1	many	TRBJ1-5	TGTGCCAGCAGCCCAACAGGGGTCAATCAGCCCCAGCATTTT	CASSPTGVNQPQHF
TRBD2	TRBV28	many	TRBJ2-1	TGTGCCAGCAGTTACGGACTAGCGGCCTACAATGAGCAGTTCTTC	CASSYGLAAYNEQFF
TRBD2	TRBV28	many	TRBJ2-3	TGTGCCAGCATGGTGGAAACTAGCGGGAATTTTTTAGGCAGCACAGATACGCAGTATTTT	CASMVETSGNFLGSTDTQYF
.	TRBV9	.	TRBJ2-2	TGTGCCAGCAGCGGTACAGAAAACACCGGGGAGCTGTTTTTT	CASSGTENTGELFF
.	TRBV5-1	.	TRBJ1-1	TGCGCCAGCAGCCCGGACGGGGGGCTAGGCACTGAAGCTTTCTTT	CASSPDGGLGTEAFF